This TCR beta chain was sequenced for a study of early T cells in non-severe SARS-CoV-2 infection. Regarding the study as a whole: VDJdb-based matching was biased toward anti-spike CD8 responses and missed private and CD4 specificities.

As part of library construction, unique molecular identifiers were attached to individual cDNA molecules. TCRdb ran MiXCR on the 5' RACE reads and lists one entry per CDR3 protein. The sample lists some 97,000 distinct CDR3 sequences, roughly 11% occurring once. This CDR3 region has 17 residues. V lost 1 base to trimming and J lost 5 bases; unmatched junction nucleotides: 8. Germline V CDR1 and CDR2: SGHTA, FQGNSA. With regard to this clonotype: Its cognate antigen is unknown.

The chain recombines TRBV7-2 with TRBJ2-1; 10 bases agree with TRBD2. Sequences were derived from whole blood, sampled at baseline. The TCR was taken from an adult who was a healthcare worker with PCR-confirmed SARS-CoV-2 infection or an uninfected control (not recorded which). CDR3 sequence: CASSLGRLAGLNNEQFF. CDR3 nucleotide sequence: TGTGCCAGCAGCTTAGGAAGACTAGCGGGCTTAAACAATGAGCAGTTCTTC.